This is a list of T cell receptor beta chains from one sample in a study of radiotherapy plus CTLA-4 blockade in lung cancer. Sequenced by immunoSEQ multiplex PCR; TCRdb stores in-frame clones only, minus some. The sample records 75,000 to 80,000 clones, more than 75% being singletons. The input for sequencing was peripheral blood, taken from a patient treated with radiotherapy plus ipilimumab. The receptor source for this set is a human donor with non-small cell lung cancer who had stable disease on radiotherapy plus ipilimumab. The CDR3 runs from the conserved cysteine through the conserved F or W. D genes are given only for firm matches. Clone size is given for some rows only: seen once, a few or many times, or a class if the clone is expanded.

v_call	d_call	j_call	clone_size	cdr3_nt	cdr3_aa
TRBV1	NA	TRBJ2-1	NA	TGCACCAGCAGCCAAGATCAGGAGAGCCCCCCCGGTGAGCAGTTCTTC	CTSSQDQESPPGEQFF
TRBV19	NA	TRBJ2-4	NA	TGTGCCAGTACGAAGACCGGCGCAGGGAAGGACATTCAGTACTTC	CASTKTGAGKDIQYF
TRBV12-5	TRBD2	TRBJ2-5	NA	TGTGCTAGTGGTTTTAGGACTAGCGGGGTCCGCCCGGGAGAAGAGACCCAGTACTTC	CASGFRTSGVRPGEETQYF
TRBV19	TRBD1	TRBJ1-3	NA	TGTGCCAGCCGTGACAGGGGCTCTGGAAACACCATATATTTT	CASRDRGSGNTIYF
TRBV19	NA	TRBJ1-6	few	TGTGCCAGTAGAGATGGACACCCTAATTCACCCCTCCACTTT	CASRDGHPNSPLHF
TRBV28	NA	TRBJ2-7	NA	TGTGCCAGCAGTTTCGGACCTCCTGGCGAGCAGTACTTC	CASSFGPPGEQYF
TRBV5-1	NA	TRBJ2-5	NA	TGCGCCAGCAGCTTGTTACAGGGTCTTGAGACCCAGTACTTC	CASSLLQGLETQYF
TRBV7-3	NA	TRBJ2-1	NA	TGTGCCAGCAGCTTACAAGCGGAAATTTACAATGAGCAGTTCTTC	CASSLQAEIYNEQFF
TRBV6-1	TRBD2	TRBJ2-3	once	TGTGCCAGCAGTTCGGGGGGAGGGGGCACAGATACGCAGTATTTT	CASSSGGGGTDTQYF
TRBV4-1	TRBD2	TRBJ2-6	NA	TGCGCCAGCAGCCAAGATGTTGCGGGAGGGAGCTCTGGGGCCAACGTCCTGACTTTC	CASSQDVAGGSSGANVLTF
TRBV9	TRBD1	TRBJ1-1	few	TGTGCCAGCAGCGCTGCATTGACAGGGGGCAGAACTGAAGCTTTCTTT	CASSAALTGGRTEAFF
TRBV5-1	NA	TRBJ2-5	NA	TGCGCCAGCAGCTTGGGACAGATTCAAGAGACCCAGTACTTC	CASSLGQIQETQYF
TRBV19	NA	TRBJ1-3	NA	TGTGCCAGTAAATTCAGGGCTGGGGGAAACACCATATATTTT	CASKFRAGGNTIYF
TRBV11-2	NA	TRBJ1-5	NA	TGTGCCAGCAGCTTAGATGCGGCAGCTAGCAATCAGCCCCAGCATTTT	CASSLDAAASNQPQHF
TRBV15	NA	TRBJ1-1	NA	TGTGCCACCAGCAGGGAGGTGATTGCTAACACTGAAGCTTTCTTT	CATSREVIANTEAFF
TRBV7-9	TRBD2	TRBJ2-7	NA	TGTGCCAGCAGCAAACCCGGGACTAGCGGGGGATCCTACGAGCAGTACTTC	CASSKPGTSGGSYEQYF
TRBV28	TRBD1	TRBJ1-2	once	TGTGCCAGCAGACCCCGGGACAGGGGCAACTATGGCTACACCTTC	CASRPRDRGNYGYTF
TRBV29-1	NA	TRBJ2-7	NA	TGCAGCGTTGGATCCGCTAGCTCCTACGAGCAGTACTTC	CSVGSASSYEQYF
TRBV9	NA	TRBJ1-1	NA	TGTGCCAGCAATCGGGGGGGCACTGAAGCTTTCTTT	CASNRGGTEAFF
TRBV6-7	TRBD1	TRBJ1-5	NA	TGCGCCAGCAGTTACTGGTGGGACAGGGGTCTCAATCAGCCCCAGCATTTT	CASSYWWDRGLNQPQHF
TRBV27	NA	TRBJ2-7	few	TGTGCCAGCAGTTTGAATACTGGGAGTCCCGAGCAGTACTTC	CASSLNTGSPEQYF
TRBV29-1	TRBD1	TRBJ2-7	NA	TGCAGCGTTACCAGGGGGCCCCACGAGCAGTACTTC	CSVTRGPHEQYF
TRBV5-4	TRBD1	TRBJ2-5	once	TGTGCCAGCAGCGTCCGGGACAGGGCTCCAGAGACCCAGTACTTC	CASSVRDRAPETQYF
TRBV19	NA	TRBJ2-7	once	TGTGCCAGTAGTATAGGGGACGGGAGCTCCTACGAGCAGTACTTC	CASSIGDGSSYEQYF
TRBV5-6	NA	TRBJ2-4	NA	TGTGCCAGCAGCGCAGGGGGAGGCATTCAGTACTTC	CASSAGGGIQYF
TRBV27	TRBD1	TRBJ1-4	NA	TGTGCCAGCAGTGTCAGGACAGGGACTAATGAAAAACTGTTTTTT	CASSVRTGTNEKLFF
TRBV11-2	TRBD1	TRBJ2-2	NA	TGTGCCAGCAGCTTGACAGGGGAGAGCACCGGGGAGCTGTTTTTT	CASSLTGESTGELFF
TRBV6-5	NA	TRBJ1-5	NA	TGTGCCAGCAATTCTATTCAGCCCCAGCATTTT	CASNSIQPQHF
TRBV28	TRBD1	TRBJ2-3	NA	TGTGCCAGCAGTTTATGGTCGATAGGGACAGGGACAGATACGCAGTATTTT	CASSLWSIGTGTDTQYF
TRBV5-1	TRBD1	TRBJ1-1	NA	TGCGCCAGTAGACGCGACAGGGGGGGCACTGAAGCTTTCTTT	CASRRDRGGTEAFF
TRBV2	NA	TRBJ1-2	NA	TGTGCCAGGGATCTGGGCAGGGGAGGTGGCTACACCTTC	CARDLGRGGGYTF
TRBV7-7	NA	TRBJ2-5	NA	TGTGCTAGCACCCAGGGGGAGACCCAGTACTTC	CASTQGETQYF
TRBV5-1	NA	TRBJ1-6	NA	TGCGCCAGCAGCTTGGTAGATAATTCACCCCTCCACTTT	CASSLVDNSPLHF
TRBV7-3	NA	TRBJ2-1	NA	TGTGCCAGCAGCTTATCTGGGTATCGCGATGAGCAGTTCTTC	CASSLSGYRDEQFF
TRBV7-8	TRBD1	TRBJ2-4	NA	TGTGCCAGCAGCCCCTCGACAGGGACCAAAAACATTCAGTACTTC	CASSPSTGTKNIQYF
TRBV5-1	NA	TRBJ2-5	NA	TGCGCCAGCAGCTTGGGGAACCCCAAAGAGACCCAGTACTTC	CASSLGNPKETQYF
TRBV15	TRBD1	TRBJ2-7	NA	TGTGCTGATGGACAGGTGATTACCTACGAGCAGTACTTC	CADGQVITYEQYF
TRBV6-5	TRBD2	TRBJ2-7	NA	TGTGCCAGCAGTATACTAGCGTCCTACGAGCAGTACTTC	CASSILASYEQYF
TRBV9	NA	TRBJ1-1	NA	TGTGCCAGCAGCCTTGAGGGCCGTGAAGCTTTCTTT	CASSLEGREAFF
TRBV6-5	NA	TRBJ1-1	NA	TGTGCCAGCAGTTACTCGGGGGCGCAGAGCACTGAAGCTTTCTTT	CASSYSGAQSTEAFF
TRBV6-1	TRBD1	TRBJ1-1	once	TGTGCCAGCAAAACAGGGGCGATAATGAACACTGAAGCTTTCTTT	CASKTGAIMNTEAFF
TRBV19	NA	TRBJ1-4	NA	TGTGCCAGTAGCACACAGGGTACGGGAGAAAAACTGTTTTTT	CASSTQGTGEKLFF
TRBV9	TRBD1	TRBJ2-3	NA	TGTGCCAGCAGCGTGGGAGGACAGGGAGCCGATACGCAGTATTTT	CASSVGGQGADTQYF
TRBV29-1	TRBD2	TRBJ2-5	NA	TGCAGCTCTTTAGCGGGAGGGCCAGAGACCCAGTACTTC	CSSLAGGPETQYF
TRBV6-6	NA	TRBJ1-1	NA	TGTGCCAGCAGTTACTATGACAGTAACACTGAAGCTTTCTTT	CASSYYDSNTEAFF
TRBV19	TRBD2	TRBJ2-1	NA	TGTGCCACCGCGAAACGGGAGGGCTCCTACAATGAGCAGTTCTTC	CATAKREGSYNEQFF
TRBV6-1	NA	TRBJ2-7	NA	TGTGCCAGCTTCCAAGCGCAGACCTACGAGCAGTACTTC	CASFQAQTYEQYF
TRBV6-6	NA	TRBJ2-1	NA	TGTGCCAGCAGGACAGCCTCCTACAATGAGCAGTTCTTC	CASRTASYNEQFF
TRBV28	TRBD1	TRBJ2-1	NA	TGTGCCAGCAGTTTATATAGGGGGCTTCGAGACAATGAGCAGTTCTTC	CASSLYRGLRDNEQFF
TRBV6-5	NA	TRBJ1-2	NA	TGTGCCAGCCGGGGTGATAGGACAGCTAACTATGGCTACACCTTC	CASRGDRTANYGYTF
TRBV5-1	NA	TRBJ2-1	once	TGCGCCAGCAGCTTGAGGGCAGGGACCCCGTACAATGAGCAGTTCTTC	CASSLRAGTPYNEQFF